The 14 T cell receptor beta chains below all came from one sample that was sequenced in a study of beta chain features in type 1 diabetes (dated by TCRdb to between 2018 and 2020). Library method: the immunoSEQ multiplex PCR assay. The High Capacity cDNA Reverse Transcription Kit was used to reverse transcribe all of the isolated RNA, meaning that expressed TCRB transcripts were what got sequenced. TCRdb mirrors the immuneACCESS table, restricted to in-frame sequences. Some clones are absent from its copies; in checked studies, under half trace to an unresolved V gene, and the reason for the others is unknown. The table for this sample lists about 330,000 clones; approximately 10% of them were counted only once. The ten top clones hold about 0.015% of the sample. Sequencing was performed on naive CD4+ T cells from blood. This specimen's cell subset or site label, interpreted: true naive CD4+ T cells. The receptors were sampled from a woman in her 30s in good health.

The CDR3 here is CASSTTSTRSLEQYF. CDR3 DNA: TGTGCCAGCAGTACCACCTCGACACGAAGCTTGGAGCAGTACTTC. This sequence joins TRBV7-2 and TRBJ2-7; D unresolved. The CDR3 is made up of 15 amino acids. V was clipped by 6 bases and J by 7 bases, with 22 bases between them. Germline V gives CDR1 SGHTA, CDR2 FQGNSA. Drawing the rest from reference TRBV7-2 and TRBJ2-7, the complete variable domain is GAGVSQSPSNKVTEKGKDVELRCDPISGHTALYWYRQSLGQGLEFLIYFQGNSAPDKSGLPSDRFSAERTGGSVSTLTIQRTQQEDSAVYLCASSTTSTRSLEQYFGPGTRLTVT.

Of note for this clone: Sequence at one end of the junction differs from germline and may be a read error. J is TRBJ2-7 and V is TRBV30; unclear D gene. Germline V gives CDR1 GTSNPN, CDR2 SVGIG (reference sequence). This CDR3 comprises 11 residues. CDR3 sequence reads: CAWSVGSSWDF. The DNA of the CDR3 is TGTGCCTGGAGTGTTGGTAGCTCCTGGGACTTC.

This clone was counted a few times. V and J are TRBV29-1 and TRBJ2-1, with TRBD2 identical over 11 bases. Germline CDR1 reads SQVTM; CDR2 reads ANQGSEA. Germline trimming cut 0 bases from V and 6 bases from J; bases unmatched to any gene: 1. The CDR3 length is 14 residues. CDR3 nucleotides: TGCAGCGTTGAAGAACTAGCGGGAGTCAATGAGCAGTTCTTC. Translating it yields CSVEELAGVNEQFF.

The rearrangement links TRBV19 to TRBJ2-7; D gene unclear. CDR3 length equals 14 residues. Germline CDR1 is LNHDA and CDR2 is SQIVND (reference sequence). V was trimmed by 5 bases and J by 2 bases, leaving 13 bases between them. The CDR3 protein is CASSRLPQPYEQYF. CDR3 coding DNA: TGTGCCAGTAGTCGACTCCCCCAACCCTACGAGCAGTACTTC.

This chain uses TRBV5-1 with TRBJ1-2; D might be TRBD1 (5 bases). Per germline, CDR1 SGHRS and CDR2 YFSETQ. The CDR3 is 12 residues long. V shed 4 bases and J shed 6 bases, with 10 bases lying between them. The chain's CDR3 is CASSTDINGYTF. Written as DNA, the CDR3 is TGCGCCAGCAGCACGGACATAAATGGCTACACCTTC.

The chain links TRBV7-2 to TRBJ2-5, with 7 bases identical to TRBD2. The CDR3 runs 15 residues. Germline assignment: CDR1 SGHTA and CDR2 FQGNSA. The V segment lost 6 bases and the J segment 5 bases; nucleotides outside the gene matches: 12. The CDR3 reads CASRRTGRARETQYF. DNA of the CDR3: TGTGCCAGCAGGCGAACTGGGAGGGCCCGGGAGACCCAGTACTTC.

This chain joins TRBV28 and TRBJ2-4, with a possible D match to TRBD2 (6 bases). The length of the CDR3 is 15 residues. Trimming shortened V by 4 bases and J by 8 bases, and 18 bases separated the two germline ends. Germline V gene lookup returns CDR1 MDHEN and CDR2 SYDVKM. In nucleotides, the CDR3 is TGTGCCAGCAGTTCACCCTCCTCCGGGAGAGACATTCAGTACTTC. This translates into CASSSPSSGRDIQYF.

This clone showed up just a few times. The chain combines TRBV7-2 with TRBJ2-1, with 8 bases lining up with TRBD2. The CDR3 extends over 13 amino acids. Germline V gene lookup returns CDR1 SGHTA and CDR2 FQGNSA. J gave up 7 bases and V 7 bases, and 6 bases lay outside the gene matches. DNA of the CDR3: TGTGCCAGCAATTCGGGAGGGCATAATGAGCAGTTCTTC. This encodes CASNSGGHNEQFF.

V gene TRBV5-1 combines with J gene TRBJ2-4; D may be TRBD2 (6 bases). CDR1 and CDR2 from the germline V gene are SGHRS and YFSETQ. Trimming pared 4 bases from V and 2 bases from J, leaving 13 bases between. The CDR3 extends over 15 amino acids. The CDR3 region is CASSVEGFTKNIQYF. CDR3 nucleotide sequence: TGCGCCAGCAGCGTGGAGGGGTTTACCAAAAACATTCAGTACTTC.

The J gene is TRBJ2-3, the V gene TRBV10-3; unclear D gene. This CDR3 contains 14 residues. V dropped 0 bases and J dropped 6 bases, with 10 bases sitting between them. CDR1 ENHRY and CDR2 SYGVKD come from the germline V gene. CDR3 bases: TGTGCCATCAGTGAGTCTAGCATCCGTGATACGCAGTATTTT. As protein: CAISESSIRDTQYF.

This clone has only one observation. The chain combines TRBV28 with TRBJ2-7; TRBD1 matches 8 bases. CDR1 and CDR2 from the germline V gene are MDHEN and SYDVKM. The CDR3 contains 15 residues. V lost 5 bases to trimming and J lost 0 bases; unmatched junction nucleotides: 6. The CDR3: CASSVGQDFSYEQYF. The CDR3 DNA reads TGTGCCAGCAGTGTGGGACAGGACTTCTCCTACGAGCAGTACTTC.

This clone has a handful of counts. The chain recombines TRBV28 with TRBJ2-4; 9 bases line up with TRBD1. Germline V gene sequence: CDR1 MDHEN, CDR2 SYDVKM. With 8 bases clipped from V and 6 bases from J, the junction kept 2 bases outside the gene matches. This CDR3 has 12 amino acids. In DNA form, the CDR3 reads TGTGCCAGCCGGGACAGGGTAAACATTCAGTACTTC. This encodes CASRDRVNIQYF. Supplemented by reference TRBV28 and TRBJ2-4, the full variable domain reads DVKVTQSSRYLVKRTGEKVFLECVQDMDHENMFWYRQDPGLGLRLIYFSYDVKMKEKGDIPEGYSVSREKKERFSLILESASTNQTSMYLCASRDRVNIQYFGAGTRLSVL.

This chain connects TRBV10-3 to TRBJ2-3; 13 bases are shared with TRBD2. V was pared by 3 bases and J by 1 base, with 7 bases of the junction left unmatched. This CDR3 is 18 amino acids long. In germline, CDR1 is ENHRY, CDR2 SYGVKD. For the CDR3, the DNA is TGTGCCATCAGTGACCGAGGGACTAGCGGGATTCGCACAGATACGCAGTATTTT. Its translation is CAISDRGTSGIRTDTQYF.

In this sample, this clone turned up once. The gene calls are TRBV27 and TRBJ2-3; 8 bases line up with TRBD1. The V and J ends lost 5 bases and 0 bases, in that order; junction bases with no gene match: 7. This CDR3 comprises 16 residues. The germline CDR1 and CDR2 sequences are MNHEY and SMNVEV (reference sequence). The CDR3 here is CASSRTGIGSTDTQYF. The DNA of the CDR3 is TGTGCCAGCAGTAGGACAGGGATCGGGAGCACAGATACGCAGTATTTT.